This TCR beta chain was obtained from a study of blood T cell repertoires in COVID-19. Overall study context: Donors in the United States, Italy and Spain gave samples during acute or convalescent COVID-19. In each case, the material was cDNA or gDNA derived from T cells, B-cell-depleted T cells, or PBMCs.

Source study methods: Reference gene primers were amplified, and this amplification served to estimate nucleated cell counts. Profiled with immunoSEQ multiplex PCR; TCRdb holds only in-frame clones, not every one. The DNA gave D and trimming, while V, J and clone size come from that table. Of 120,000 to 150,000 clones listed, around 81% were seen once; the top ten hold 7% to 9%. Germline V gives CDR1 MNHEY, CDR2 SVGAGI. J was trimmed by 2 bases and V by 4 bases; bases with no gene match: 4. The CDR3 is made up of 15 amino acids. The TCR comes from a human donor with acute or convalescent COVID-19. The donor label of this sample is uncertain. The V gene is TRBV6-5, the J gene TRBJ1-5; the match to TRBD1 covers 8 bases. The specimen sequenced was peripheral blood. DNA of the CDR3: TGTGCCAGCAGTTCCCCGACAGGGGGCAATCAGCCCCAGCATTTT. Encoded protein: CASSSPTGGNQPQHF.